The TCR beta chain under discussion was sequenced for a study of T cell responses to AZD1222 COVID-19 vaccine. Using immunoSEQ multiplex PCR, the repertoire was profiled, and TCRdb retains in-frame clones only, with some absent. The table has some 70,000 clones, roughly 80% seen once. The junction had 5 bases not matched to a gene; V was cut back by 1 base and J by 10 bases. From germline, CDR1 is SGHRS and CDR2 YFSETQ. The CDR3 runs 15 residues. Study-wide results and caveats: Spike was spanned by vaccine-associated CD4 TCRs, which were dominant at 160-218 and 743-854. Donors skewed white British and female; clonal diversity was possibly underestimated.

For this clone: The target antigen is unknown.

Timing groups of about 4 and about 12 weeks for second doses were pooled. The receptor was derived from an adult who received the AZD1222 COVID-19 vaccine. V usage is TRBV5-1 and J usage is TRBJ1-6, with TRBD1 matching over 10 bases. The sample was peripheral blood, taken 28 days after the second AZD1222 dose. CDR3 protein: CASSLSGQGYSPLHF. As DNA, the CDR3 is TGCGCCAGCAGCTTGTCGGGACAGGGGTACTCACCCCTCCACTTT.